This T cell receptor (beta chain) was recovered during a study of shared clonotypes between healthy human individuals. With V trimmed by 1 base and J by 1 base, 0 bases remained unmatched. The CDR3 runs to 15 residues. The V gene's germline CDR1 is MNHNS and CDR2 SASEGT. With regard to this clone: One base separates it from a far larger clone, so it is likely a read error. The same CDR3 arises from other DNA sequences in this sample as well.

Everyone who donated was a Caucasian adult who lived in Nashville, Tennessee. Only in-frame clones appear in the TCRdb table, and some are missing; sequencing was by immunoSEQ multiplex PCR. There are a few hundred thousand clones in the sample; around 80% occur only once, and over 9.5% lies in the top ten. The chain couples TRBV6-1 to TRBJ2-7, with 11 bases that match TRBD2. The sequenced sample was PBMCs. This TCR came from a woman in her forties in good health. Some clones in this sample may be carry-over from other donors' samples. The CDR3 sequence is CASSEGLAGSYEQYF. In DNA, the CDR3 is TGTGCCAGCAGTGAAGGACTAGCGGGGTCCTACGAGCAGTACTTC.